These T cell receptor beta chains were read from a single sample in a study of shared clonotypes between healthy human individuals. Profiled with immunoSEQ multiplex PCR; TCRdb holds only in-frame clones, not every one. The sample includes over 2 million clones, over 85% of them seen just once. Sequenced: naive CD4+ T cells sorted from blood. The receptors shown here come from a man between 18 and 35 years old in good health. Each CDR3 is given with its conserved first and last residue. The order of the fields is J gene, V gene, D gene, clone size, CDR3 protein. D genes are given only for firm matches. Rows may omit the clone size; those that give it use once, few, many or a size class.

J: TRBJ1-2; V: TRBV5-8; D: TRBD1; size: .; CDR3: CASSSGQAYGYTF
J: TRBJ1-1; V: TRBV6-5; D: .; size: .; CDR3: CASSTINTEAFF
J: TRBJ2-7; V: TRBV5-6; D: .; size: .; CDR3: CASSFGGVQFLYEQYF
J: TRBJ2-1; V: TRBV4-3; D: TRBD2; size: .; CDR3: CASSQDGRDPGRGRSEQFF
J: TRBJ2-7; V: TRBV15; D: .; size: .; CDR3: CATSRMTVIEQYF
J: TRBJ1-2; V: TRBV11-2; D: .; size: .; CDR3: CASSSEWTGYGYTF
J: TRBJ1-2; V: TRBV7-9; D: .; size: .; CDR3: CASDSTDDYGYTF
J: TRBJ2-7; V: TRBV5-5; D: .; size: .; CDR3: CASSLGPRTYEQYF
J: TRBJ1-6; V: TRBV7-3; D: TRBD1; size: .; CDR3: CASSQRQGGFALHF
J: TRBJ1-1; V: TRBV11-2; D: .; size: .; CDR3: CASSLAQGTEAFF
J: TRBJ2-7; V: TRBV9; D: .; size: .; CDR3: CASSPDWSFDEQYF
J: TRBJ1-6; V: TRBV6-5; D: TRBD1; size: once; CDR3: CASSYSSGQGVSPLHF
J: TRBJ1-3; V: TRBV10-3; D: .; size: .; CDR3: CAISYSEKAGNTIYF
J: TRBJ2-7; V: TRBV6-1; D: .; size: .; CDR3: CASRREYGNSYEQYF
J: TRBJ2-7; V: TRBV5-4; D: TRBD1; size: .; CDR3: CASSLGAGTGSHEQYF
J: TRBJ2-7; V: TRBV4-1; D: .; size: .; CDR3: CASSQGLANLYEQYF
J: TRBJ1-4; V: TRBV7-2; D: .; size: .; CDR3: CASSLWFGATNEKLFF
J: TRBJ1-2; V: TRBV6-6; D: .; size: .; CDR3: CASSPTEGGYTF
J: TRBJ2-5; V: TRBV30; D: .; size: .; CDR3: CAWSWEVETQYF
J: TRBJ2-7; V: TRBV25-1; D: .; size: .; CDR3: CASSEYLMVRFSGEQYF
J: TRBJ2-3; V: TRBV5-1; D: .; size: once; CDR3: CASSLGDSTFTQYF
J: TRBJ1-1; V: TRBV2; D: .; size: .; CDR3: CASSVSSGAMNTEAFF
J: TRBJ2-1; V: TRBV7-9; D: TRBD2; size: .; CDR3: CASSLLLAGGHEQFF
J: TRBJ1-1; V: TRBV19; D: .; size: .; CDR3: CASEQYMNTEAFF
J: TRBJ1-1; V: TRBV6-1; D: .; size: .; CDR3: CASNVRAFRNTEAFF
J: TRBJ2-1; V: TRBV5-8; D: .; size: .; CDR3: CASSPELSSYNEQFF
J: TRBJ1-1; V: TRBV5-1; D: .; size: .; CDR3: CASSLDPSTEAFF
J: TRBJ2-1; V: TRBV2; D: .; size: .; CDR3: CASSEVGGGTRNEQFF